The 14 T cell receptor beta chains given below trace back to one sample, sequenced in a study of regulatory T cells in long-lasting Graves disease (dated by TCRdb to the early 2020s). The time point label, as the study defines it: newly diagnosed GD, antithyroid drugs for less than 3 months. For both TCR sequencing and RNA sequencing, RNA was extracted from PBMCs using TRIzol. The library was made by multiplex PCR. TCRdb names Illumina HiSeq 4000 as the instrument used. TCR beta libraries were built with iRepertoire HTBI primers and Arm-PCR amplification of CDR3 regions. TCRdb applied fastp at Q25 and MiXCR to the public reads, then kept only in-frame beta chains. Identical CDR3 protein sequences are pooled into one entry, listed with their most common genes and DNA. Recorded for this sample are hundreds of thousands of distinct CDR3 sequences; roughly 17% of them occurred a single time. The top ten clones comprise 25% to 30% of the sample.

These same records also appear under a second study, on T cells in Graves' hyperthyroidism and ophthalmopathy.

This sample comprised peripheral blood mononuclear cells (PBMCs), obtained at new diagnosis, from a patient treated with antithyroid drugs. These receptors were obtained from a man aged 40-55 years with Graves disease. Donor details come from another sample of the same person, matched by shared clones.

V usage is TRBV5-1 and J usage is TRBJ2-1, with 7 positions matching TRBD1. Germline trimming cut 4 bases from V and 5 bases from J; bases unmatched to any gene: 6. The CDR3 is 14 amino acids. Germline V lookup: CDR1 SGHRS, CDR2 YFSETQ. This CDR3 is CASSTGTADNEQFF. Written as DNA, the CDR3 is TGCGCCAGCAGCACGGGGACAGCCGACAATGAGCAGTTCTTC.

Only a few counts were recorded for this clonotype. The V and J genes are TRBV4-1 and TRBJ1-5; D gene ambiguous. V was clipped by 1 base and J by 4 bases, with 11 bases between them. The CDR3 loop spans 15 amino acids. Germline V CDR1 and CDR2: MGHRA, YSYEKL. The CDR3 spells CASSQGFSANQPQHF. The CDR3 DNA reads TGCGCCAGCAGCCAAGGTTTTTCAGCTAATCAGCCCCAGCATTTT.

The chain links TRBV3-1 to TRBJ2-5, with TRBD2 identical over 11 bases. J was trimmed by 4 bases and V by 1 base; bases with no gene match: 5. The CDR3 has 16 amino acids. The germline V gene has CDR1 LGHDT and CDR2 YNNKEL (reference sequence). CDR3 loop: CASSQGSGGARETQYF. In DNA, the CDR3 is TGTGCCAGCAGCCAAGGTAGCGGGGGGGCAAGAGAGACCCAGTACTTC.

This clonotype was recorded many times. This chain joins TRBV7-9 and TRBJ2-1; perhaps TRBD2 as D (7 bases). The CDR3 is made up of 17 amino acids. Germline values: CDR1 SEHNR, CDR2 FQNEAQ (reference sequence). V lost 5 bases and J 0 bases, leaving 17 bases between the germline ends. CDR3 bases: TGTGCCAGCAGCGCCAGAACAGGGAGGGCCTCCTACAATGAGCAGTTCTTC. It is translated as CASSARTGRASYNEQFF.

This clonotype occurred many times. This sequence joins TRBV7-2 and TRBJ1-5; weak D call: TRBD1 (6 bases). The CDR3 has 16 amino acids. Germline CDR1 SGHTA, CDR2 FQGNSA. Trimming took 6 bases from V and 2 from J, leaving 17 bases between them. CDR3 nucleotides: TGTGCCAGCAGGCCTGGGGGCGCAAGAGGCAATCAGCCCCAGCATTTT. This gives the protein CASRPGGARGNQPQHF.

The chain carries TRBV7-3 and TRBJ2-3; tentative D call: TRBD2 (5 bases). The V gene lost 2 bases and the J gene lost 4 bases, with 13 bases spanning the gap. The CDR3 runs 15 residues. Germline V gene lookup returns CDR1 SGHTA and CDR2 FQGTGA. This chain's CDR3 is CASSLSAPEADTQYF. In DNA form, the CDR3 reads TGTGCCAGCAGCTTATCCGCCCCGGAGGCAGATACGCAGTATTTT.

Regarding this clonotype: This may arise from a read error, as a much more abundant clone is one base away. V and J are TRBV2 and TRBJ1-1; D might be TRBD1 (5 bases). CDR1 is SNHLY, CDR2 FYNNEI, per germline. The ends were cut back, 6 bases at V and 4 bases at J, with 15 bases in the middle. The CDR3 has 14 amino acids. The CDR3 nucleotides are TGTGCCAGCAGCCTCCGGGGCCTGAGCACTGAAGCTTTCTTT. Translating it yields CASSLRGLSTEAFF.

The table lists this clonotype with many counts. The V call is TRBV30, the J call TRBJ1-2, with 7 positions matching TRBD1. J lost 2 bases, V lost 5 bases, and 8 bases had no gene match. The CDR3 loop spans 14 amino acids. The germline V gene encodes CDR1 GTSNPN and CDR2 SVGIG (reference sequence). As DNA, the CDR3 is TGTGCCTGGGGTAGGGACAGAAGGAACTATGGCTACACCTTC. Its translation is CAWGRDRRNYGYTF.

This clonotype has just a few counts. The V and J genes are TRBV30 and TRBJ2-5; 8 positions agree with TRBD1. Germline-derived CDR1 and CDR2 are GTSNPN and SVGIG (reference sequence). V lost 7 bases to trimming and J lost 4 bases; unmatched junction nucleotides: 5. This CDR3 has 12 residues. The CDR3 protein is CASDRGGETQYF. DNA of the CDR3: TGTGCCTCCGACAGGGGCGGAGAGACCCAGTACTTC.

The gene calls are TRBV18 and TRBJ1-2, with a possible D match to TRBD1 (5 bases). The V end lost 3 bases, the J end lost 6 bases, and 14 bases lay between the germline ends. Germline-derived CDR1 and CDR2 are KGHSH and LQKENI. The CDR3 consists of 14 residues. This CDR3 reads CASSPDQGRNGYTF. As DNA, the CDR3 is TGTGCCAGCTCACCTGACCAGGGAAGAAATGGCTACACCTTC.

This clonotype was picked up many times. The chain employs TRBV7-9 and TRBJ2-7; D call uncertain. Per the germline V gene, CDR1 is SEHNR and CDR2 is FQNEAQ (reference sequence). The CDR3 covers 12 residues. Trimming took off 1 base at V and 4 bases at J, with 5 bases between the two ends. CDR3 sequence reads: CASSLDAYEQYF. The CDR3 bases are TGTGCCAGCAGCTTAGACGCATACGAGCAGTACTTC.

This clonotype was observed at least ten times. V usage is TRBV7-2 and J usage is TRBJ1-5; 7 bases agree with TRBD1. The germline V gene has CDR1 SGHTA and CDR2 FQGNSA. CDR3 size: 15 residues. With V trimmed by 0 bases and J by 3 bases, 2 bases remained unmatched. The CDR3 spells CASSLAGQANQPQHF. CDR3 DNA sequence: TGTGCCAGCAGCTTAGCCGGACAGGCCAATCAGCCCCAGCATTTT.

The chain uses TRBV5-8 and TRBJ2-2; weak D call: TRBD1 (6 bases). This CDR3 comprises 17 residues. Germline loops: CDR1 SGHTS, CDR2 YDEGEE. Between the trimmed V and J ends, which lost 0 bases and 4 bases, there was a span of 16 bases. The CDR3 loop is CASSLERDTWGTGELFF. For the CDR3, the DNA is TGTGCCAGCAGCTTGGAACGGGACACCTGGGGCACCGGGGAGCTGTTTTTT.

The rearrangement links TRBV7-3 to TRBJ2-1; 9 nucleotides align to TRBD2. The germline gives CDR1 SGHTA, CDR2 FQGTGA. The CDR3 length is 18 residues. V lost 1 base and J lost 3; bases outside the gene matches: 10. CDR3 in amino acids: CASSLRGALAGNYNEQFF. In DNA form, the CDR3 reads TGTGCCAGCAGCTTAAGGGGCGCGCTAGCGGGGAACTACAATGAGCAGTTCTTC.